This T cell receptor (delta chain) was sequenced during a study of gammadelta T cells in human blood (dated by TCRdb to the early 2020s). This clone is judged medium-sized (0.01 to 0.1%). It lacks a known antigen. No much larger clonotype is one base removed from it; base qualities were not supplied. The CDR3 goes from the cysteine to the phenylalanine over 20 residues. Of all the DNA, just the CDR3 is kept, 60 bases in frame from base 1. CDR1 and CDR2 are read off the germline V gene as TSWWSYY and QGS. Relative to germline, V is 5 bases shorter and J is 0 bases shorter, with 28 bases between their ends. Overall study results and their limits: In the study, polyclonal expansion of innate gamma-delta T cells immediately after birth was reported to appear to be driven by microbial exposure.

Library creation used RT-PCR. The listed sequencing device is Illumina MiSeq. Clones were re-identified by TCRdb from the public reads with CATT, and rows with the same DNA were merged. In all, the sample holds 1,000 or so delta-chain clones, and around 8% of those were seen once. Under 14% of the sample rests with the top ten. This receptor was taken from a human donor. The material sequenced was non-Vgamma9Vdelta2 gamma-delta T cells from adult blood. The V and J segments used are TRDV1 and TRDJ1, and the D gene may be TRDD3, 5 bases matching. For the CDR3, the sequence is CALGNPPSSTEGTYTDKLIF. The bases are TGTGCTCTTGGGAACCCACCGTCCTCTACCGAGGGGACGTACACCGATAAACTCATCTTT.